This passage covers 4 T cell receptor beta chains from one sample sequenced in a study of T cells in Graves' hyperthyroidism and ophthalmopathy. The TCR beta CDR3 regions underwent amplification using RNA transcripts as the source. With the HTBI primer set, the TCR CDR3 went through a first round of RT-PCR. Each CDR3 protein is one row after TCRdb ran MiXCR on the multiplex PCR reads. The sample records 550,000 to 600,000 distinct CDR3 sequences, roughly 46% being singletons. Input material: peripheral blood or thyroid tissue (not recorded which). These receptors all come from an adult woman with Graves' disease, either hyperthyroidism or ophthalmopathy (not recorded which).

V usage is TRBV29-1 and J usage is TRBJ1-2; no clear D. Between the trimmed V and J ends, which lost 7 bases and 12 bases, there was a span of 18 bases. The CDR3 contains 11 residues. Germline loops: CDR1 SQVTM, CDR2 ANQGSEA. The CDR3 sequence: CSAQRVSGNTF. For the CDR3, the DNA is TGCAGCGCCCAACGTGTCTCTGGAAACACCTTC. The full variable domain, its missing parts supplied by reference TRBV29-1 and TRBJ1-2, is SAVISQKPSRDICQRGTSLTIQCQVDSQVTMMFWYRQQPGQSLTLIATANQGSEATYESGFVIDKFPISRPNLTFSTLTVSNMSPEDSSIYLCSAQRVSGNTFGSGTRLTVV.

In this sample, this clonotype turned up once. The chain has TRBV7-9 and TRBJ2-7, with 7 bases fitting TRBD2. Germline lookup yields CDR1 SEHNR and CDR2 FQNEAQ (reference sequence). With 1 base clipped from V and 5 bases from J, the junction kept 8 bases outside the gene matches. There are 15 residues in the CDR3. The CDR3 region is CASSLDGRGIDEQYF. For the CDR3, the DNA is TGTGCCAGCAGCTTAGATGGGCGGGGGATCGACGAGCAGTACTTC.

The chain has TRBV10-3 and TRBJ2-1; 8 bases match TRBD2. The CDR3 loop spans 16 amino acids. Germline trimming cut 4 bases from V and 2 bases from J; bases unmatched to any gene: 7. Germline V lookup: CDR1 ENHRY, CDR2 SYGVKD. As DNA, the CDR3 is TGTGCCATCAGTGTAGATAGCGGGAACACCTACAATGAGCAGTTCTTC. Translating it yields CAISVDSGNTYNEQFF.

The rearrangement links TRBV29-1 to TRBJ1-2; 9 bases are shared with TRBD1. With V trimmed by 6 bases and J by 6 bases, 2 bases remained unmatched. The germline gives CDR1 SQVTM, CDR2 ANQGSEA. The CDR3 has 11 residues. In DNA form, the CDR3 reads TGCAGCGTAACAGGGGGCGATGGCTACACCTTC. Translated: CSVTGGDGYTF.